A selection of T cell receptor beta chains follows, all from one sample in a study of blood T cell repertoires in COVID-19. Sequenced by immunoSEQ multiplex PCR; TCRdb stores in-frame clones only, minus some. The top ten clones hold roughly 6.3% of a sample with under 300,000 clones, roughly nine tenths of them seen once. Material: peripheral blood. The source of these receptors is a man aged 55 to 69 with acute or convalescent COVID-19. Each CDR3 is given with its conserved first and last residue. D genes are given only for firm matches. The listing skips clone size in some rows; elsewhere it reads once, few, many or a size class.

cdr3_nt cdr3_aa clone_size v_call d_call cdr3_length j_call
TGTGCCAGCAGTTTATCTCGGGACAGGGGTTTTGTCATCGAGCAGTACTTC CASSLSRDRGFVIEQYF NA TRBV28 TRBD1 17 TRBJ2-7
TGTGCCAGCAGCTTAGCGGGACTAGCGGGAATGGAGACCCAGTACTTC CASSLAGLAGMETQYF NA TRBV7-9 TRBD2 16 TRBJ2-5
TGTGCCAGTAGTGCCCCGGGAGGGCCCGGGGGCCAGTACTTC CASSAPGGPGGQYF NA TRBV19 TRBD2 14 TRBJ2-5
TGTGCCAGCAGCACCAGCTCCTACGAGCAGTACTTC CASSTSSYEQYF once TRBV5-6 NA 12 TRBJ2-7
TGTGCTAGCAGCCCCCGGGAGACCGGGGAGCTGTTTTTT CASSPRETGELFF once TRBV7-7 NA 13 TRBJ2-2
TGCAGCGCCGAACTTGGGAGGGGAGGTGGAGAGACCCAGTACTTC CSAELGRGGGETQYF NA TRBV29-1 TRBD2 15 TRBJ2-5
TGCGCCAGCAGCCTGGAGGGGACAGGGGTAGAGACCCAGTACTTC CASSLEGTGVETQYF NA TRBV5-1 TRBD1 15 TRBJ2-5
TGTGCCATCTCCGGGACTAGCAGATACAATGAGCAGTTCTTC CAISGTSRYNEQFF NA TRBV27 TRBD2 14 TRBJ2-1
TGTGCCAGCAGCCCCGGGACTCTTCCCACAGATACGCAGTATTTT CASSPGTLPTDTQYF few TRBV5-6 NA 15 TRBJ2-3
TGTGCCAGCAGCCCACTCCCCGGACTAGCGGGAGAAGAGACCCAGTACTTC CASSPLPGLAGEETQYF NA TRBV9 TRBD2 17 TRBJ2-5
TGTGCCAGCAGTATGGGGGCCGGTTCACCCCTCCACTTT CASSMGAGSPLHF NA TRBV6-5 NA 13 TRBJ1-6
TGCAGCGTCGGACAGGGGGCCTATGGCTACACCTTC CSVGQGAYGYTF NA TRBV29-1 TRBD1 12 TRBJ1-2
TGTGCCAGCTCAGCGCAGGGTGGCTACGAGCAGTACTTC CASSAQGGYEQYF few TRBV18 NA 13 TRBJ2-7